These 22 T cell receptor beta chains originate from one sample sequenced in a study of blood T cell repertoires in COVID-19. The table came from immunoSEQ multiplex PCR; TCRdb's copy has only in-frame clones and leaves some out. This table holds 250,000 to 400,000 clones, around 88% found once. Sequenced sample: peripheral blood. These receptors originate from a woman aged 25 to 39 with COVID-19, enrolled during active disease.

The CDR3 spells CASSGPTATNEKLFF. CDR3 nucleotide sequence: TGTGCCAGCAGCGGTCCGACAGCAACTAATGAAAAACTGTTTTTT. The chain links TRBV9 to TRBJ1-4; perhaps TRBD1 as D (5 bases). Germline assignment: CDR1 SGDLS and CDR2 YYNGEE. CDR3 size: 15 residues. V gave up 3 bases and J gave up 0 bases, with 9 bases separating them.

This clone was detected only once. The chain uses TRBV4-1 and TRBJ1-2, with 8 bases lining up with TRBD1. This CDR3 is 15 amino acids long. CDR1 and CDR2 (germline): MGHRA, YSYEKL. J lost 2 bases, V lost 1 base, and 3 bases had no gene match. The CDR3 DNA sequence: TGCGCCAGCAGCCAAGGGACAGGGCGCAACTATGGCTACACCTTC. It yields the protein CASSQGTGRNYGYTF.

V gene TRBV7-9 combines with J gene TRBJ1-2; weak D call: TRBD1 (6 bases). CDR3 length equals 12 residues. Germline CDR1 SEHNR, CDR2 FQNEAQ (reference sequence). The V and J ends lost 3 bases and 4 bases respectively, with 6 bases between them. The CDR3 DNA is TGTGCCAGCAGCTTGACAGGCTATGGCTACACCTTC. It translates to CASSLTGYGYTF.

The J gene is TRBJ1-2, the V gene TRBV12-3 or TRBV12-4; D gene uncertain. V dropped 6 bases and J dropped 7 bases, with 12 bases sitting between them. CDR3 length equals 12 residues. The CDR3 is CASRPSGGGYTF. CDR3 sequence (DNA): TGTGCCAGCAGGCCCAGTGGAGGTGGCTACACCTTC.

The chain couples TRBV11-3 to TRBJ2-2; 8 bases map to TRBD1. Per the germline V gene, CDR1 is SGHNT and CDR2 is YENEEA. V lost 3 bases and J lost 2; bases outside the gene matches: 2. The CDR3 consists of 15 residues. The CDR3 nucleotides are TGTGCCAGCAGCTTCAGGGGGCCCAACACCGGGGAGCTGTTTTTT. It translates to CASSFRGPNTGELFF.

This clone has a single count. The chain uses TRBV7-2 and TRBJ2-2; D remains unclear. Trimming left V 1 base short and J 5 bases short, with 5 bases between. This CDR3 is built from 13 residues. Germline V lookup: CDR1 SGHTA, CDR2 FQGNSA. The CDR3 DNA is TGTGCCAGCAGCTTAGTTACTACCGGGGAGCTGTTTTTT. Its protein is CASSLVTTGELFF. The full variable domain, its missing parts supplied by reference TRBV7-2 and TRBJ2-2, is GAGVSQSPSNKVTEKGKDVELRCDPISGHTALYWYRQSLGQGLEFLIYFQGNSAPDKSGLPSDRFSAERTGGSVSTLTIQRTQQEDSAVYLCASSLVTTGELFFGEGSRLTVL.

J is TRBJ1-1 and V is TRBV30; D unclear. There are 9 residues in the CDR3. V lost 3 bases to trimming and J lost 9 bases, with 5 bases between them. Germline V gene sequence: CDR1 GTSNPN, CDR2 SVGIG (reference sequence). Here the CDR3 reads CAWSAKAFF. The CDR3 bases are TGTGCCTGGAGCGCTAAAGCTTTCTTT.

J is TRBJ1-1 and V is TRBV5-1; D possibly corresponds to TRBD1 (5 bases). The CDR3 covers 16 residues. The V gene lost 0 bases and the J gene lost 5 bases, with 17 bases spanning the gap. CDR1 SGHRS and CDR2 YFSETQ come from the germline V gene. CDR3 sequence reads: CASSLVANRGGTEAFF. The CDR3 nucleotides read TGCGCCAGCAGCTTGGTCGCAAATAGGGGAGGAACTGAAGCTTTCTTT.

CDR3 nucleotides: TGTGCCAGCAGTCAGAACAGGGGGAATCAGCCCCAGCATTTT. Encoded protein: CASSQNRGNQPQHF. This chain links TRBV6-5 with TRBJ1-5, with 8 bases that match TRBD1. CDR3 length: 14 residues. V lost 5 bases to trimming and J lost 4 bases; unmatched junction nucleotides: 4. Germline V CDR1 and CDR2: MNHEY, SVGAGI.

The CDR3, as DNA: TGTGCCAGCAGTGAGACACCGAACACTGAAGCTTTCTTT. Protein sequence: CASSETPNTEAFF. The gene calls are TRBV6-1 and TRBJ1-1; D is unclear. V was clipped by 3 bases and J by 1 base, with 6 bases between them. This CDR3 contains 13 residues. The V gene's germline CDR1 is MNHNS and CDR2 SASEGT.

The chain couples TRBV21-1 to TRBJ1-2; the D call in the table, TRBD1, was not verified against the DNA. TRBV21-1 is a pseudogene segment. CDR3 size: 15 residues. The DNA of the CDR3 is TGTGCCAGCAGCGCACAGACGGCTTCAAGATATGGCTACACCTTC. This encodes CASSAQTASRYGYTF.

This clone showed up just a few times. V and J are TRBV11-2 and TRBJ1-1; unclear D gene. V was trimmed by 5 bases and J by 3 bases, leaving 13 bases between them. In germline, CDR1 is SGHAT, CDR2 FQNNGV. The CDR3 is 14 residues long. CDR3 DNA sequence: TGTGCCAGCAGCCCAGGAGGCCGGGACACTGAAGCTTTCTTT. Translation: CASSPGGRDTEAFF.

The chain joins TRBV9 to TRBJ1-3; unclear D gene. The CDR3 has 15 amino acids. V shed 5 bases and J shed 0 bases, with 12 bases lying between them. Looked up from germline, CDR1 is SGDLS and CDR2 is YYNGEE. The CDR3 loop is CASSGGRNSGNTIYF. CDR3 bases: TGTGCCAGCAGTGGAGGACGGAACTCTGGAAACACCATATATTTT.

The V gene is TRBV7-8, the J gene TRBJ2-7; 7 bases fit TRBD1. Trimming took 5 bases from V and 4 from J; bases not matched to a gene: 11. The CDR3 spans 15 residues. Germline CDR1 reads SGHVS; CDR2 reads FQNEAQ. This chain's CDR3 is CASSVGQASFYEQYF. The CDR3 bases are TGTGCCAGCAGCGTAGGACAGGCGTCGTTTTACGAGCAGTACTTC.

The V gene is TRBV30, the J gene TRBJ1-1; tentatively, D is TRBD1 (6 bases). The V gene's germline CDR1 is GTSNPN and CDR2 SVGIG (reference sequence). With 0 bases removed from V and 13 bases from J, the gap between germline ends came to 12 bases. The CDR3 runs to 11 residues. The CDR3 region is CAWSVRGAVFF. In DNA, the CDR3 is TGTGCCTGGAGTGTACGGGGGGCCGTTTTCTTT.

The chain joins TRBV18 to TRBJ2-7; D is unclear. The germline V and J ends were trimmed by 6 bases and 6 bases, with 9 bases remaining between them. From germline, CDR1 is KGHSH and CDR2 LQKENI. The CDR3 spans 11 residues. The CDR3 bases are TGTGCCAGCTCTGGTGAAGCCGAGCAGTACGTC. This sequence encodes CASSGEAEQYV.

V gene TRBV9 combines with J gene TRBJ2-1; D may be TRBD1 (6 bases). Germline loops: CDR1 SGDLS, CDR2 YYNGEE. This CDR3 has 16 residues. The ends were cut back, 3 bases at V and 0 bases at J, with 13 bases in the middle. This CDR3 is CASSEGTRSSYNEQFF. CDR3 nucleotide sequence: TGTGCCAGCAGCGAGGGGACAAGGAGCTCCTACAATGAGCAGTTCTTC.

This clone was observed a few times. The chain joins TRBV19 to TRBJ1-6; D gene unclear. Germline assignment: CDR1 LNHDA and CDR2 SQIVND (reference sequence). The CDR3 covers 13 residues. The ends were cut back, 7 bases at V and 6 bases at J, with 10 bases in the middle. The CDR3, as DNA: TGTGCCAGTAATCTGGGCACTAATTCACCCCTCCACTTT. Its translation: CASNLGTNSPLHF. The complete variable domain, with remaining parts taken from reference TRBV19 and TRBJ1-6, reads DGGITQSPKYLFRKEGQNVTLSCEQNLNHDAMYWYRQDPGQGLRLIYYSQIVNDFQKGDIAEGYSVSREKKESFPLTVTSAQKNPTAFYLCASNLGTNSPLHFGNGTRLTVT.

This clone was recorded once. The rearrangement joins TRBV11-1 to TRBJ1-2; 8 bases line up with TRBD1. Trimming removed 5 bases from V and 4 bases from J; junction bases left unmatched: 9. Germline CDR1 and CDR2: SGHAT and FQDESV (reference sequence). The CDR3 covers 15 residues. The CDR3 region has the DNA TGTGCCAGCAGCCCGAGGACAGGGAGGGTCTATGGCTACACCTTC. As protein: CASSPRTGRVYGYTF.

This clone appeared a few times. The chain carries TRBV28 and TRBJ1-6; D not resolved. CDR3 length: 18 residues. The V end was cut by 7 bases, the J end by 7 bases, with 26 bases between. Germline CDR1 MDHEN, CDR2 SYDVKM. This CDR3 reads CASKPLRSAQEANSPLHF. The CDR3 DNA reads as TGTGCCAGCAAACCCCTCCGGAGTGCTCAAGAGGCCAATTCACCCCTCCACTTT.

This chain uses TRBV11-2 with TRBJ2-5; 7 positions agree with TRBD1. Germline CDR1 SGHAT, CDR2 FQNNGV. CDR3 length equals 15 residues. V lost 8 bases to trimming and J lost 4 bases; unmatched junction nucleotides: 13. The CDR3 loop is CASSFRWDRAETQYF. CDR3 sequence (DNA): TGTGCCAGCTCCTTTCGGTGGGACAGAGCAGAGACCCAGTACTTC.

This sequence joins TRBV29-1 and TRBJ2-2; TRBD2 agrees at 8 bases. From germline, CDR1 is SQVTM and CDR2 ANQGSEA. Unmatched junction bases numbered 0, after V lost 5 bases and J lost 4 bases. The CDR3 totals 12 residues. CDR3 bases: TGCAGCGTTCGGGGGGGCACCGGGGAGCTGTTTTTT. The encoded protein is CSVRGGTGELFF.